The 20 T cell receptor beta chains presented below share a single source sample, sequenced in a study of cytomegalovirus exposure and HLA in healthy donors. Primers: 60 Vbeta forward and 13 Jbeta reverse. The assay was immunoSEQ multiplex PCR, and TCRdb's table has in-frame clones only and misses some. This table holds approximately 120,000 clones, approximately 80% found once. The source material was PBMCs. The receptors shown here come from a man between 40 and 49 years old in good health and CMV-seronegative.

The chain combines TRBV19 with TRBJ2-5, with D hard to call. This CDR3 spans 15 amino acids. V dropped 4 bases and J dropped 3 bases, with 15 bases sitting between them. Germline V gives CDR1 LNHDA, CDR2 SQIVND (reference sequence). This chain's CDR3 is CASSTKSVKKETQYF. In DNA form, the CDR3 reads TGTGCCAGTAGTACTAAATCCGTTAAAAAAGAGACCCAGTACTTC.

The rearrangement uses TRBV5-4 and TRBJ2-7; D may be TRBD1 (7 bases). Germline CDR1 is SGHNT and CDR2 is YYREEE (reference sequence). The CDR3 has 16 amino acids. V lost 0 bases to trimming and J lost 4 bases, with 17 bases between them. The CDR3 is CASSLGGTARSYEQYF. The CDR3 region has the DNA TGTGCCAGCAGCTTGGGCGGGACAGCACGGTCTTACGAGCAGTACTTC.

This clone came up a few times. The chain combines TRBV5-1 with TRBJ2-7; TRBD1 aligns across 10 bases. CDR3 length equals 15 residues. J gave up 2 bases and V 4 bases, and 6 bases lay outside the gene matches. CDR1 is SGHRS and CDR2 is YFSETQ in the germline V gene. Here the CDR3 DNA reads TGCGCCAGCAGCCCGGGACAGGGGCGGCCCTACGAGCAGTACTTC. This codes for CASSPGQGRPYEQYF.

This chain joins TRBV15 and TRBJ2-3; D may be TRBD2 (6 bases). CDR1 and CDR2 (germline): LNHNV, YYDKDF (reference sequence). CDR3 length: 14 residues. Trimming shortened V by 8 bases and J by 4 bases, and 16 bases separated the two germline ends. This CDR3 is CATQKRREADTQYF. In DNA form, the CDR3 reads TGTGCCACCCAGAAGAGAAGGGAGGCAGATACGCAGTATTTT.

The chain links TRBV27 to TRBJ2-7; TRBD1 might be the D (6 bases). V lost 3 bases and J 0 bases, leaving 15 bases between the germline ends. The CDR3 is 16 amino acids. Looked up from germline, CDR1 is MNHEY and CDR2 is SMNVEV (reference sequence). The CDR3 protein is CASSFGETGLSYEQYF. Written as DNA, the CDR3 is TGTGCCAGCAGTTTTGGTGAGACAGGACTCTCCTACGAGCAGTACTTC.

This chain joins TRBV7-8 and TRBJ1-6, with D possibly TRBD1 on 6 matching bases. The CDR3 runs 13 residues. V was trimmed by 5 bases and J by 7 bases, leaving 9 bases between them. Germline V gene data show CDR1 as SGHVS and CDR2 as FQNEAQ. The CDR3 loop reads CASSTDSNSPLHF. Here the CDR3 DNA reads TGTGCCAGCAGCACGGACAGCAATTCACCCCTCCACTTT.

This chain links TRBV2 with TRBJ1-4; no clear D. The germline gives CDR1 SNHLY, CDR2 FYNNEI. V lost 3 bases to trimming and J lost 5 bases, with 10 bases between them. This CDR3 region has 14 residues. CDR3 residues: CASSENGINEKLFF. The CDR3 nucleotides are TGTGCCAGCAGTGAGAACGGGATAAATGAAAAACTGTTTTTT.

The J gene is TRBJ1-2, the V gene TRBV6-5; 9 bases line up with TRBD1. V was clipped by 7 bases and J by 5 bases; unmatched bases: 11. The CDR3 runs 15 residues. Germline loops: CDR1 MNHEY, CDR2 SVGAGI. The CDR3 nucleotides read TGTGCCAGCAATTCGGCGGACAGGGGCTCATATGGCTACACCTTC. Translated, it gives CASNSADRGSYGYTF.

This chain uses TRBV5-1 with TRBJ2-1; D is possibly TRBD1 (6 bases). Trimming took 3 bases from V and 8 from J, leaving 15 bases between them. From germline, CDR1 is SGHRS and CDR2 YFSETQ. The CDR3 sequence is 14 residues long. The CDR3 spells CASSSNRVPDEQFF. DNA of the CDR3: TGCGCCAGCAGCTCTAACAGGGTCCCGGATGAGCAGTTCTTC.

The chain employs TRBV21-1 and TRBJ2-1; no DNA check was done on the table's D call, TRBD1. TRBV21-1 is labeled a pseudogene. The CDR3 has 15 residues. Written as DNA, the CDR3 is TGTGCCAGCAGCGCGGTCGGGACAGAGGCCAATGAGCAGTTCTTC. Its protein product is CASSAVGTEANEQFF.

The chain employs TRBV27 and TRBJ1-6; tentative D call: TRBD1 (5 bases). The CDR3 runs 13 residues. V was cut by 7 bases and J by 13 bases, with 17 bases left in between. Germline CDR1 and CDR2: MNHEY and SMNVEV (reference sequence). Here the CDR3 DNA reads TGTGCCAGCAATGCAGACAGAGTTCCTCCCCTCCACTTT. This translates into CASNADRVPPLHF.

This rearrangement joins TRBV5-1 to TRBJ2-3, with TRBD2 as a possible D gene (5 bases). V was clipped by 4 bases and J by 1 base, with 13 bases between them. Germline V gives CDR1 SGHRS, CDR2 YFSETQ. The CDR3 contains 15 residues. The CDR3: CASSTSGRGTDTQYF. CDR3 coding DNA: TGCGCCAGCAGCACCTCTGGGAGAGGCACAGATACGCAGTATTTT.

The chain uses TRBV7-2 and TRBJ2-1, with no clear D. This CDR3 is 13 amino acids long. Trimming removed 1 base at V and 5 bases at J, with 6 bases between. Germline V lookup: CDR1 SGHTA, CDR2 FQGNSA. The CDR3 coding sequence is TGTGCCAGCAGCTTAGAGAGGAACAATGAGCAGTTCTTC. As protein: CASSLERNNEQFF.

There are a few counts of this clone. This chain links TRBV9 with TRBJ2-2; the D gene is possibly TRBD1 (5 bases). The CDR3 covers 15 residues. Germline V gene sequence: CDR1 SGDLS, CDR2 YYNGEE. The V end lost 4 bases, the J end lost 9 bases, and 19 bases lay between the germline ends. The CDR3 DNA is TGTGCCAGCAGCCCTGGACAAGGCTGGATTTGGGAGCTGTTTTTT. This sequence encodes CASSPGQGWIWELFF.

V gene TRBV6-5 combines with J gene TRBJ2-1, with D tentatively TRBD2 (5 bases). The V end lost 10 bases, the J end lost 7 bases, and 20 bases lay between the germline ends. This CDR3 region has 14 residues. Per the germline V gene, CDR1 is MNHEY and CDR2 is SVGAGI. The CDR3, as DNA: TGTGCCACCGGGAACCGAGCCGGAGGTAATGAGCAGTTCTTC. Amino acid sequence: CATGNRAGGNEQFF.

The V call is TRBV2, the J call TRBJ2-5, with a possible D match to TRBD1 (7 bases). Trimming removed 3 bases at V and 4 bases at J, with 15 bases between. The CDR3 has 15 amino acids. CDR1 SNHLY and CDR2 FYNNEI come from the germline V gene. CDR3 bases: TGTGCCAGCAGTGACAGCCGGCAGGGGGGAGAGACCCAGTACTTC. It is translated as CASSDSRQGGETQYF.

The DNA of the CDR3 is TGTGCCAGCAGCCAAGGAACCGGGACTTCTACGAATCAGCCCCAGCATTTT. It is translated as CASSQGTGTSTNQPQHF. The V call is TRBV4-2, the J call TRBJ1-5; TRBD1 might be the D (5 bases). V was clipped by 1 base and J by 4 bases, with 17 bases between them. Germline values: CDR1 LGHNA, CDR2 YNFKEQ. The CDR3 sequence is 17 residues long.

CDR3 in amino acids: CASSLGRETEAFF. In DNA form, the CDR3 reads TGTGCCAGCAGCCTCGGGAGGGAAACTGAAGCTTTCTTT. J is TRBJ1-1 and V is TRBV7-3; D is uncertain. The germline V gene encodes CDR1 SGHTA and CDR2 FQGTGA. The CDR3 loop spans 13 amino acids. V was trimmed by 5 bases and J by 5 bases, leaving 12 bases between them.

The genes are TRBV29-1 and TRBJ2-7; 7 nucleotides agree with TRBD1. CDR3 size: 12 residues. V lost 6 bases to trimming and J lost 4 bases; unmatched junction nucleotides: 6. The germline V gene encodes CDR1 SQVTM and CDR2 ANQGSEA. The CDR3 loop reads CSVTGVRYEQYF. CDR3 DNA sequence: TGCAGCGTAACAGGGGTGAGGTACGAGCAGTACTTC.

Remarks on this clone: One junction end disagrees with the germline gene, perhaps due to a read error. The CDR3: CASSPPLSGANGLTF. CDR3 DNA: TGTGCCAGCAGCCCACCTTTGTCTGGGGCCAACGGCCTGACTTTC. The chain has TRBV5-4 and TRBJ2-6; TRBD1 might be the D (5 bases). Germline V gene lookup returns CDR1 SGHNT and CDR2 YYREEE (reference sequence). This CDR3 is 15 amino acids long.